The clone carrying this T cell receptor (beta chain) was observed a handful of times. This specimen belongs to a study of blood T cell repertoires in COVID-19. The wider study: From the United States, Italy and Spain came samples of acute and convalescent COVID-19.

J lost 5 bases, V lost 7 bases, and 12 bases had no gene match. CDR1 is SNHLY, CDR2 FYNNEI, per germline. The CDR3 consists of 16 residues. As handled by the study authors: By means of reference gene primer amplification, nucleated cell counts were estimated. Using immunoSEQ multiplex PCR, the repertoire was profiled, and TCRdb retains in-frame clones only, with some absent. D and trimming were read from the DNA, whereas the V and J calls and clone size are those reported in that table. The data show 130,000 to 150,000 clones, approximately 90% seen once. Participant-given clinical history determined each cohort assignment.

The sequence was collected from a woman between 40 and 50 years old who had been exposed to COVID-19. Source material: PBMCs or T cells enriched from blood (not recorded which). This chain joins TRBV2 and TRBJ2-2; 8 nucleotides line up with TRBD2. Here the CDR3 DNA reads TGTGCCAGCAAACCGGGAGGGCAGGGCCTAACCGGGGAGCTGTTTTTT. It encodes CASKPGGQGLTGELFF.